These 20 T cell receptor beta chains were sequenced from one sample in a study of T cell responses to AZD1222 COVID-19 vaccine. Libraries were prepared by immunoSEQ multiplex PCR; TCRdb keeps only in-frame clonotypes and omits some of them. Found here are some 150,000 clones, roughly 90% of them singletons; the top ten hold around 18%. The sequencing used peripheral blood, collected on day 0 of AZD1222 vaccination. The receptors shown here come from an adult in good health.

As to this clone: The sample holds other DNA sequences that translate to the same CDR3. The chain joins TRBV5-1 to TRBJ1-5, with D uncertain. V lost 0 bases and J 4 bases, leaving 5 bases between the germline ends. Germline-derived CDR1 and CDR2 are SGHRS and YFSETQ. The CDR3 length is 13 residues. The CDR3 nucleotides read TGCGCCAGCAGCTTGGACCCGAATCAGCCCCAGCATTTT. Translation: CASSLDPNQPQHF.

This chain links TRBV2 with TRBJ1-2, with a possible D match to TRBD1 (5 bases). The CDR3 is 15 residues long. Germline V gene lookup returns CDR1 SNHLY and CDR2 FYNNEI. V was shortened by 6 bases and J by 7 bases, with 21 bases between the two germline ends. In DNA, the CDR3 is TGTGCCAGCAGGGGAGACAGTCCTCGAGGTGGTGGCTACACCTTC. Protein sequence: CASRGDSPRGGGYTF.

DNA for the CDR3: TGTGCCAGCAGCGGACACGGTGAAGCTTTCTTT. This sequence encodes CASSGHGEAFF. The genes are TRBV7-9 and TRBJ1-1; D perhaps matches TRBD1 (5 bases). Germline values: CDR1 SEHNR, CDR2 FQNEAQ (reference sequence). This CDR3 comprises 11 residues. V lost 5 bases to trimming and J lost 7 bases, with 8 bases between them.

This clone has a single count. CDR3 loop: CASRLTGTPSYEQYF. In DNA, the CDR3 is TGTGCCAGCAGATTGACAGGGACCCCTTCCTACGAGCAGTACTTC. V and J are TRBV6-5 and TRBJ2-7, with 7 bases lining up with TRBD1. CDR3 length: 15 residues. V shed 6 bases and J 1 base; nucleotides not matched to a gene: 9. Germline values: CDR1 MNHEY, CDR2 SVGAGI.

This chain connects TRBV5-1 to TRBJ1-3; no clear D. Trimming pared 7 bases from V and 0 bases from J, leaving 11 bases between. CDR1 is SGHRS and CDR2 is YFSETQ in the germline V gene. This CDR3 region has 14 residues. The CDR3 DNA is TGCGCCAGCCAGGTTGGCAGCTCTGGAAACACCATATATTTT. Amino acids: CASQVGSSGNTIYF.

In regard to this clone: Other DNA variants within this sample encode the same CDR3. The chain has TRBV28 and TRBJ1-1, with 7 bases lining up with TRBD1. Germline CDR1 is MDHEN and CDR2 is SYDVKM. J was trimmed by 4 bases and V by 2 bases; bases with no gene match: 4. The CDR3 extends over 14 amino acids. CDR3 loop: CASSLDRAGTEAFF. The CDR3 nucleotides are TGTGCCAGCAGTTTAGACAGGGCCGGCACTGAAGCTTTCTTT.

The rearrangement joins TRBV11-2 to TRBJ1-2; D call uncertain. The CDR3 is made up of 16 amino acids. CDR1 is SGHAT, CDR2 FQNNGV, per germline. Trimming took 5 bases from V and 5 from J, leaving 21 bases between them. CDR3 residues: CASSRTRTAHLYGYTF. In nucleotides, the CDR3 is TGTGCCAGCAGCCGAACCCGGACGGCCCATCTGTATGGCTACACCTTC.

In this sample, this clone turned up a few times. The rearrangement uses TRBV6-5 and TRBJ2-7; 7 nucleotides match TRBD2. Trimming at V came to 2 bases and at J to 6 bases, leaving 7 bases not matched to a gene. CDR3 size: 14 residues. Germline assignment: CDR1 MNHEY and CDR2 SVGAGI. CDR3 nucleotide sequence: TGTGCCAGCAGTTACCAGCGGGATGGCGGCGAGCAGTACTTC. Protein product: CASSYQRDGGEQYF.

J is TRBJ2-2 and V is TRBV7-2; D unresolved. V was cut by 5 bases and J by 6 bases, with 22 bases left in between. There are 17 residues in the CDR3. Germline CDR1 and CDR2: SGHTA and FQGNSA. The CDR3 reads CASSEIRAIFFSGELFF. The CDR3 DNA reads as TGTGCCAGCAGCGAAATACGGGCAATTTTTTTCTCCGGGGAGCTGTTTTTT.

This chain connects TRBV9 to TRBJ2-3; a possible D gene is TRBD2 (6 bases). The germline V gene encodes CDR1 SGDLS and CDR2 YYNGEE. V was cut by 0 bases and J by 0 bases, with 20 bases left in between. This CDR3 has 19 amino acids. The CDR3 DNA sequence: TGTGCCAGCAGCGTAGAGCCCCTCGTCGGTGCGGGAAGCACAGATACGCAGTATTTT. Its translation is CASSVEPLVGAGSTDTQYF.

J is TRBJ2-6 and V is TRBV4-1, with D perhaps assigned TRBD1 or TRBD2 (5 bases each). Trimming cost V 3 bases and J 0 bases, with 15 bases left between them. The CDR3 is 18 residues long. CDR1 MGHRA and CDR2 YSYEKL come from the germline V gene. The CDR3 loop reads CASSHPGTESSGANVLTF. For the CDR3, the DNA is TGCGCCAGCAGCCATCCCGGGACCGAAAGCTCTGGGGCCAACGTCCTGACTTTC.

The chain employs TRBV12-5 and TRBJ2-1; 7 bases align to TRBD1. Germline CDR1 LGHNT, CDR2 FRNRAP. This CDR3 has 16 residues. V shed 2 bases and J 2 bases; nucleotides not matched to a gene: 6. CDR3 bases: TGTGCTAGTGGTTTGTCCTCAGGGGGACCCTACAATGAGCAGTTCTTC. It yields the protein CASGLSSGGPYNEQFF.

V usage is TRBV3-1 (or the pseudogene TRBV3-2) and J usage is TRBJ2-3; D ambiguous. From germline, CDR1 is LGHDT and CDR2 YNNKEL (reference sequence). V dropped 1 base and J dropped 4 bases, with 0 bases sitting between them. CDR3 length: 11 residues. Here the CDR3 DNA reads TGTGCCAGCAGCCAAGCAGATACGCAGTATTTT. Its translation: CASSQADTQYF.

V gene TRBV18 combines with J gene TRBJ1-2; tentative D call: TRBD1 (5 bases). Between the trimmed V and J ends, which lost 3 bases and 2 bases, there was a span of 16 bases. The CDR3 has 16 residues. CDR1 is KGHSH and CDR2 is LQKENI in the germline V gene. In nucleotides, the CDR3 is TGTGCCAGCTCACCTCTCCAGGGAGGAGAGAACTATGGCTACACCTTC. Amino acids: CASSPLQGGENYGYTF.

The gene calls are TRBV29-1 and TRBJ2-2; no clear D. The CDR3 has 16 amino acids. V lost 3 bases, J lost 6 bases, and 20 bases lay in between. Germline CDR1 reads SQVTM; CDR2 reads ANQGSEA. CDR3 nucleotides: TGCAGCGTTGATGAAGGCAACACCTTCGGACCCGGGGAGCTGTTTTTT. This sequence encodes CSVDEGNTFGPGELFF.

The chain uses TRBV3-1 (or the pseudogene TRBV3-2) and TRBJ1-3, with D unresolved. This CDR3 has 13 amino acids. Trimming took 2 bases from V and 14 from J, leaving 16 bases between them. Germline CDR1 LGHDT, CDR2 YNNKEL (reference sequence). The CDR3 DNA reads as TGTGCCAGCAGCCAAACCGTCCCGTATTTGGTATATTTT. Protein product: CASSQTVPYLVYF.

CDR3 residues: CSASTGAYSNQPQHF. The CDR3, as DNA: TGCAGTGCTAGTACAGGGGCTTATAGCAATCAGCCCCAGCATTTT. V and J are TRBV20-1 and TRBJ1-5; 7 nucleotides agree with TRBD1. The CDR3 loop spans 15 amino acids. The V segment lost 3 bases and the J segment 0 bases; nucleotides outside the gene matches: 5. In germline, CDR1 is DFQATT, CDR2 SNEGSKA (reference sequence).

The chain combines TRBV9 with TRBJ1-5, with TRBD1 matching over 7 bases. V lost 0 bases to trimming and J lost 4 bases; unmatched junction nucleotides: 4. CDR1 and CDR2 from the germline V gene are SGDLS and YYNGEE. CDR3 length: 15 amino acids. CDR3 coding DNA: TGTGCCAGCAGCGTAGGGCAGGGGGGAAATCAGCCCCAGCATTTT. As protein: CASSVGQGGNQPQHF. The variable domain in full, completed from reference TRBV9 and TRBJ1-5, reads DSGVTQTPKHLITATGQRVTLRCSPRSGDLSVYWYQQSLDQGLQFLIQYYNGEERAKGNILERFSAQQFPDLHSELNLSSLELGDSALYFCASSVGQGGNQPQHFGDGTRLSIL.

V usage is TRBV5-6 and J usage is TRBJ1-3; the D gene is possibly TRBD1 (5 bases). V lost 1 base to trimming and J lost 0 bases, with 8 bases between them. This CDR3 contains 15 residues. CDR1 SGHDT and CDR2 YYEEEE come from the germline V gene. The CDR3 is CASSLQGLSGNTIYF. In nucleotides, the CDR3 is TGTGCCAGCAGCTTGCAGGGTCTCTCTGGAAACACCATATATTTT.

This clone was counted a few times. V is TRBV5-1 and J is TRBJ2-7, with D tentatively TRBD2 (5 bases). This CDR3 is 13 amino acids long. Germline loops: CDR1 SGHRS, CDR2 YFSETQ. Trimming pared 1 base from V and 6 bases from J, leaving 11 bases between. The CDR3: CASSLPPSPEQYF. The CDR3 DNA sequence: TGCGCCAGCAGCTTGCCCCCTAGCCCCGAGCAGTACTTC.